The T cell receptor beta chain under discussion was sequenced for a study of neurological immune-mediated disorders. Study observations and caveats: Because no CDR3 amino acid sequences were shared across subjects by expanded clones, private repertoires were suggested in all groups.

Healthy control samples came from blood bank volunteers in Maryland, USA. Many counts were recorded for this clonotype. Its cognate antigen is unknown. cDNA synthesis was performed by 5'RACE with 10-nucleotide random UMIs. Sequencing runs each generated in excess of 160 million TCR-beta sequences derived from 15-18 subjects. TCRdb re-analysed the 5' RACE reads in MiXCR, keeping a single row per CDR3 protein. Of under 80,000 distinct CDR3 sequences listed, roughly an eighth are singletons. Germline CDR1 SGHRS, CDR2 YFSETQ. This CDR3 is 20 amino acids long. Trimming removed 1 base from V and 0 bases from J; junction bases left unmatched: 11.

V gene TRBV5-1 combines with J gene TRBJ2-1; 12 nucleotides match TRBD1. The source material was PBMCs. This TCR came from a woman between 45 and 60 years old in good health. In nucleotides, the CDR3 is TGCGCCAGCAGCTTGAACCCCGGGACAGGGGGCCATTACTCCTACAATGAGCAGTTCTTC. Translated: CASSLNPGTGGHYSYNEQFF.